What follows is one T cell receptor beta chain and its context. The sample's treatment: around 19 received Ad26.COV2.S at low or high dose, single or two shots; a few received placebo; per-sample allocation not given. Sampling took place 63 days after the first vaccine or placebo injection. Measured with immunoSEQ multiplex PCR; TCRdb has only the in-frame clones, and not every one. Of hundreds of thousands of clones in the sample, around 84% are singletons; the top ten hold approximately 3.5%. This sample is part of a study of Ad26.COV2.S vaccination and SARS-CoV-2 variants. Germline values: CDR1 KGHSH, CDR2 LQKENI. The CDR3 runs to 14 residues. Germline trimming cut 6 bases from V and 6 bases from J; bases unmatched to any gene: 6.

The clonotype originates from a person between 18 and 65 years old who received the Ad26.COV2.S COVID-19 vaccine or a placebo. The rearrangement links TRBV18 to TRBJ1-4; 8 bases are shared with TRBD1. Sequencing was performed on peripheral blood, taken in a trial of Ad26.COV2.S vaccine versus placebo. The chain's CDR3 is CASSPDRDYEKLFF. CDR3 sequence (DNA): TGTGCCAGCTCCCCGGACAGGGATTATGAAAAACTGTTTTTT. The variable domain in full, with the rest retrieved from reference TRBV18 and TRBJ1-4, is NAGVMQNPRHLVRRRGQEARLRCSPMKGHSHVYWYRQLPEEGLKFMVYLQKENIIDESGMPKERFSAEFPKEGPSILRIQQVVRGDSAAYFCASSPDRDYEKLFFGSGTQLSVL.